This T cell receptor (beta chain) was documented in a study of beta chain features in type 1 diabetes (dated by TCRdb to between 2018 and 2020). Looking at the study overall: Patients and healthy donors did not differ in mean age, gender distribution, total cell number or subset yield. In the study, recently diagnosed type 1 diabetes patients and matched healthy donors were compared on the TCRB repertoires of their sorted circulating CD4+ T cell subsets. Regulatory and stem cell-like memory subsets were obtained from only 8 patients and roughly eight healthy donors, while naive and central memory subsets were obtained from all 30 or so donors. Across all samples, approximately 100 million sorted cells were examined, and cell number per subset correlated strongly with RNA yield. The paper's findings and limits, for the study overall: Type 1 diabetes patients showed a moderate but significant shortening of TCRB CDR3 length in all four CD4+ subsets. Because small numbers of individuals were included in the HLA sub-analyses, any influence of HLA type on TCRB rearrangement was left unresolved. At VDJ recombination sites, type 1 diabetes patients had fewer insertions and more deleted nucleotides, which implies abnormalities in thymic rearrangement. PCR might favor shorter templates, but patient and control samples were amplified and corrected together, so any skew would affect both groups equally. Naive, central memory and regulatory TCRB repertoires appeared to be more alike among patients than among healthy donors. Because cDNA was sequenced instead of genomic DNA, highly expressing activated cells could be over-represented, though the groups showed no difference in activation or CD3 levels.

V is clipped by 9 bases and J by 3 bases, and the sequence between their germline boundaries is 16 bases long. The cysteine opens and the phenylalanine closes a CDR3 of 14 amino acids. The DNA shown is the 42-base CDR3, in frame from base 1. The germline V gene gives CDR1 as SGHDT and CDR2 as YYEEEE. This clone was seen a few times. Its recognized antigen is unknown. Within one base of it there is no much larger clone, and no base qualities were kept. Each donor gave one peripheral blood draw, averaging around 120 mL, which was collected into heparinised tubes. Naive, central memory, regulatory and stem cell-like memory CD4+ T cells were sorted on a BD FACSAria II using a panel including CD45RO, CCR7, CD25, CD127, CD95 and CD27. A purity above 95% was achieved for all sorted populations. Right away, PBMCs were isolated by Lymphoprep density gradient centrifugation and were stained directly, with no culture step. So that batch effects would be minimized, each experiment stained and sorted samples in pairs, pairing one healthy donor with one patient.

The High Capacity cDNA Reverse Transcription Kit was used to reverse transcribe all of the isolated RNA, meaning that expressed TCRB transcripts were what got sequenced. Deep immunoSEQ sequencing was performed on naive, central memory and regulatory T cell samples, with an average of around 3.5 million total reads per sample. Sorted cells were lysed in RLT buffer, and RNA was extracted using DNase-treated RNeasy Micro or Mini kits according to cell number. Each cell subset was processed separately to prevent cross-contamination, with patient and healthy donor samples processed together. TCRB sequences were amplified from cDNA with the immunoSEQ multiplex PCR, producing 87-bp fragments spanning the CDR3 region. Amplicons were sequenced on the Illumina HiSeq platform. The paper's data handling went like this. PCR bias was computationally corrected using synthetic template baselines, reads within Hamming distance 2 were collapsed, and singletons that could not be merged were discarded. Reads were aligned against IMGT to assign V, D and J genes, CDR3 length and insertions or deletions at six rearrangement sites. Within each subset, clonotype counts were normalized to the number of sorted cells before true diversity and Gini coefficients were calculated with the tcR R package. The overlap coefficient, calculated on TCRB nucleotide sequences, was used to measure repertoire sharing. As a proxy for the pre-selection repertoire, out-of-frame TCRB sequences from naive cells were analyzed. TCRdb obtained this table from immuneACCESS and retained in-frame rearrangements with V and J assigned. These tables miss some clones; where compared with another copy, unresolved V genes account for less than half of the shortfall, and the remainder is unexplained. The V and J calls and clone size were taken over from that table, and D and trimming were inferred from the DNA. In this sample the table shows 680,000 or so clones, around 15% of which occur a single time. About 0.097% of the sample is in the top ten clones.

The source is a man aged 18 to 30 in good health. This chain is built from TRBV5-6 and TRBJ2-1; the D region is possibly TRBD1 or TRBD2, each matching across 5 bases. Material: naive CD4+ T cells from blood. The meaning of the sample's cell subset or site label: true naive CD4+ T cells. The CDR3 corresponds to CATPSRDGYNEQFF. The DNA is as follows: TGTGCCACCCCCTCCCGGGACGGCTACAATGAGCAGTTCTTC. With the portions outside the CDR3 filled from the reference TRBV5-6 and TRBJ2-1 genes, the complete variable region becomes DAGVTQSPTHLIKTRGQQVTLRCSPKSGHDTVSWYQQALGQGPQFIFQYYEEEERQRGNFPDRFSGHQFPNYSSELNVNALLLGDSALYLCATPSRDGYNEQFFGPGTRLTVL.